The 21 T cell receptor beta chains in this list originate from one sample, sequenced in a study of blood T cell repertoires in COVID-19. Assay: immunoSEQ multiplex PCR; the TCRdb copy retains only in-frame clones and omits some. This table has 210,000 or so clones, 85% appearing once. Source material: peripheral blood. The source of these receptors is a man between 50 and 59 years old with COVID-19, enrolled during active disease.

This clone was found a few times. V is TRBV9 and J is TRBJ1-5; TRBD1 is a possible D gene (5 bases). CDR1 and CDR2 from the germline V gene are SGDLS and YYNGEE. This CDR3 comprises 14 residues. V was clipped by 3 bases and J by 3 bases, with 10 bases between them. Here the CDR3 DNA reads TGTGCCAGCAGCGACGGGGGGTTCAATCAGCCCCAGCATTTT. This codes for CASSDGGFNQPQHF.

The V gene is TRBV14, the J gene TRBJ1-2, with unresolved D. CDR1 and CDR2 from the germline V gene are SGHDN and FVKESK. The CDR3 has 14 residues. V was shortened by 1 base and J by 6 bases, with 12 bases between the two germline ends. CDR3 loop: CASSQVGEGHGYTF. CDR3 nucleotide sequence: TGTGCCAGCAGCCAAGTCGGGGAGGGCCATGGCTACACCTTC.

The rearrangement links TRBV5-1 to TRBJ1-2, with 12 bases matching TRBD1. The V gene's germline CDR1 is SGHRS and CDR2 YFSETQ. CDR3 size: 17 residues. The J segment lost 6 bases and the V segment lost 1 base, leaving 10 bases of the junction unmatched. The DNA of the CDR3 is TGCGCCAGCAGCTTGATGGCCGGGACAGGGGGCATTGATGGCTACACCTTC. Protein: CASSLMAGTGGIDGYTF.

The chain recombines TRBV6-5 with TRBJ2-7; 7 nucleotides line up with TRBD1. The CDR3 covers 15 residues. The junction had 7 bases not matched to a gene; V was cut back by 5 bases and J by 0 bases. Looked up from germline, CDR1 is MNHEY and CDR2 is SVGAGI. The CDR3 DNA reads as TGTGCCAGCAGTAAGGGACAGCTGAGCTCCTACGAGCAGTACTTC. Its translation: CASSKGQLSSYEQYF.

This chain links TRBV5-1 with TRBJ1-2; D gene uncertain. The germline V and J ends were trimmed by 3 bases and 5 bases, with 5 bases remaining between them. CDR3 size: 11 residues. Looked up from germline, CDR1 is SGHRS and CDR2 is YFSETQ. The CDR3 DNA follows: TGCGCCAGCAGCTCGGGTTATGGCTACACCTTC. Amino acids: CASSSGYGYTF.

CDR3 loop: CASSLSRDTQYF. Here the CDR3 DNA reads TGTGCCAGCAGCTTATCTAGGGATACGCAGTATTTT. V is TRBV11-3 and J is TRBJ2-3; D gene ambiguous. Germline CDR1 is SGHNT and CDR2 is YENEEA. The germline V and J ends were trimmed by 2 bases and 6 bases, with 6 bases remaining between them. This CDR3 region has 12 residues.

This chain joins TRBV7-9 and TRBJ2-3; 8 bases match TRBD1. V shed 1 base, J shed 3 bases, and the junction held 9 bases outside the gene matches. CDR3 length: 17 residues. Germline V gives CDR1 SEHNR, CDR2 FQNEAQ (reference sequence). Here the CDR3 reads CASSLDIRTGRTDTQYF. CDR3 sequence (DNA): TGTGCCAGCAGCTTAGACATTAGGACAGGGAGGACAGATACGCAGTATTTT.

In nucleotides, the CDR3 is TGTGCCAGCAGTCCACGGACAGGGGATCAGCCCCAGCATTTT. Amino acids: CASSPRTGDQPQHF. The rearrangement uses TRBV6-5 and TRBJ1-5, with TRBD1 identical over 9 bases. Looked up from germline, CDR1 is MNHEY and CDR2 is SVGAGI. The CDR3 has 14 residues. J lost 5 bases, V lost 5 bases, and 4 bases had no gene match.

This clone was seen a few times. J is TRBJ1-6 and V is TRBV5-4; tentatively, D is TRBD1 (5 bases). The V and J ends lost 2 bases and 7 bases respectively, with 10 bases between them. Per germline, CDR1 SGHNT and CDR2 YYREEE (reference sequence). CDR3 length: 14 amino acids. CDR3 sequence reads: CASSLDSVNSPLHF. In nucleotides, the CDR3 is TGTGCCAGCAGCTTAGACAGTGTGAATTCACCCCTCCACTTT.

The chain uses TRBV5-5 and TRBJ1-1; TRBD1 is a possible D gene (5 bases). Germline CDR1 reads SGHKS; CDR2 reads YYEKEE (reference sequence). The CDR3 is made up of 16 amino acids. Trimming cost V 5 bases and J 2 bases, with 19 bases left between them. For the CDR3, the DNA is TGTGCCAGCAGTTGGGGCCCGACTGACGTTAACACTGAAGCTTTCTTT. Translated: CASSWGPTDVNTEAFF. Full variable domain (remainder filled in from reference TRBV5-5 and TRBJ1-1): DAGVTQSPTHLIKTRGQQVTLRCSPISGHKSVSWYQQVLGQGPQFIFQYYEKEERGRGNFPDRFSARQFPNYSSELNVNALLLGDSALYLCASSWGPTDVNTEAFFGQGTRLTVV.

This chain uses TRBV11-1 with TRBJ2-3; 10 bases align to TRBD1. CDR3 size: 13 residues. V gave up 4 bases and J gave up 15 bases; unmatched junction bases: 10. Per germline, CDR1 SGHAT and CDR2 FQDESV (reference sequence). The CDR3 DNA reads TGTGCCAGCAGCTCGAACCCGGGACAGGGGCAATATTTT. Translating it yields CASSSNPGQGQYF.

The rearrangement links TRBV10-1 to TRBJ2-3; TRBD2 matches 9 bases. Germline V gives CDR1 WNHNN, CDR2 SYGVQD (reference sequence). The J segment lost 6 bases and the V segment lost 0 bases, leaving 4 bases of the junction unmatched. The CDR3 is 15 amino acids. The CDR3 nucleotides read TGCGCCAGCAGTGAGTCCACTGCGGGGGGGGATACGCAGTATTTT. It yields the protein CASSESTAGGDTQYF.

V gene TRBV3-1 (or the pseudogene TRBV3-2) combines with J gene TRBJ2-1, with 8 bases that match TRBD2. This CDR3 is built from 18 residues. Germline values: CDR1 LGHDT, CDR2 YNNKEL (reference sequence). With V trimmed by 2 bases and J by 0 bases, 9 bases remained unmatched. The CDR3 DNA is TGTGCCAGCAGCCAAAGATTGGGTACTAGCGGCTCCTACAATGAGCAGTTCTTC. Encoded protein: CASSQRLGTSGSYNEQFF.

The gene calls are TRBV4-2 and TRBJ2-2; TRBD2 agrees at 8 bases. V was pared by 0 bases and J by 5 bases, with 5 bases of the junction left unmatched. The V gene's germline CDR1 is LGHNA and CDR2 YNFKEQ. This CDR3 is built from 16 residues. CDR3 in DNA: TGTGCCAGCAGCCAAGATACGGGGGGGCCAACCGGGGAGCTGTTTTTT. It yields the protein CASSQDTGGPTGELFF.

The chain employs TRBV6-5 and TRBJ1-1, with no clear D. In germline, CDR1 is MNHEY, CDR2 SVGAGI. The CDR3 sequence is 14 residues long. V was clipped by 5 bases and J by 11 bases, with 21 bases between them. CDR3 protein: CASSLPRPGKRAFF. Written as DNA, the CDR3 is TGTGCCAGCAGTCTCCCGAGGCCCGGCAAGAGGGCTTTCTTT.

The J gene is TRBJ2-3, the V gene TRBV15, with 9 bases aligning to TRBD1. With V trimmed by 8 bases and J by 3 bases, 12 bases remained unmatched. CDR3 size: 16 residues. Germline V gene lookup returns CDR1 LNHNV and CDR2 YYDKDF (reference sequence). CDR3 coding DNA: TGTGCCACCCAGAACCACAGGGGGCGGGGGACAGATACGCAGTATTTT. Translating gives CATQNHRGRGTDTQYF.

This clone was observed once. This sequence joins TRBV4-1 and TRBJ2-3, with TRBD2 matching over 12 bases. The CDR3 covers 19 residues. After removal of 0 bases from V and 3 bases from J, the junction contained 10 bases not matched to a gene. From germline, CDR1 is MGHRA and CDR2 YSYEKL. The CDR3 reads CASSQDGWLAGGETDTQYF. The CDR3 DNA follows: TGCGCCAGCAGCCAAGATGGATGGCTAGCGGGGGGGGAAACAGATACGCAGTATTTT.

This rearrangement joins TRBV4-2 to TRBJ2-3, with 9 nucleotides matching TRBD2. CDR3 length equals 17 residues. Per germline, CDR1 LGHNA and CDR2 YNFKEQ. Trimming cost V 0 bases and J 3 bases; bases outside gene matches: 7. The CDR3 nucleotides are TGTGCCAGCAGCCAAGATCACCGCGGGGGGGCGACAGATACGCAGTATTTT. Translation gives CASSQDHRGGATDTQYF.

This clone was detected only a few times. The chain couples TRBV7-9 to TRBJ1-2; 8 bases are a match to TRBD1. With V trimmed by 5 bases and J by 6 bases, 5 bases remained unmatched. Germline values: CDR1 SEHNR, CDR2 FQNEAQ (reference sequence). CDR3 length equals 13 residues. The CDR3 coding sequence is TGTGCCAGCAGCCAGGACAGGGAACATGGCTACACCTTC. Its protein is CASSQDREHGYTF.

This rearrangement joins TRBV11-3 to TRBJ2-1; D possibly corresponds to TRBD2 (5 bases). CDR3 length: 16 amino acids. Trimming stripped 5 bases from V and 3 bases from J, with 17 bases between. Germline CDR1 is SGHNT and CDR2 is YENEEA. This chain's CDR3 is CASSNTPGELYNEQFF. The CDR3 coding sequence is TGTGCCAGCAGCAACACCCCTGGGGAGCTCTACAATGAGCAGTTCTTC.

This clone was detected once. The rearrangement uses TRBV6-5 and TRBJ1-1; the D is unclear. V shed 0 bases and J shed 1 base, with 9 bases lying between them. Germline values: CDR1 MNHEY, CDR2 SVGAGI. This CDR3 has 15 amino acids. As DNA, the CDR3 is TGTGCCAGCAGTTACTCTGAGGGCGGGAACACTGAAGCTTTCTTT. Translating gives CASSYSEGGNTEAFF.